The subject of this entry is one T cell receptor (beta chain). A read error may account for a junction end that differs from germline. RNA transcripts were the template for amplifying TCR beta CDR3 regions. The HTBI primer set was used in a first-round RT-PCR of the TCR CDR3. TCRdb reprocessed the multiplex PCR reads via MiXCR and lists one record per CDR3 protein. The table records roughly 700,000 distinct CDR3 sequences, 30% to 40% of them present only once. The data are from a study of T cells in Graves' hyperthyroidism and ophthalmopathy. Overall study: Peripheral blood was drawn at first diagnosis, prior to all treatment.

Germline CDR1 is SGHRS and CDR2 is YFSETQ. The CDR3 extends over 14 amino acids. Uncontrolled infection, other autoimmune disease, pregnancy and lactation each barred patients from inclusion. Sequencing was performed on blood. V gene TRBV5-1 combines with J gene TRBJ2-3, with 10 bases that match TRBD1. The origin of this receptor is a woman aged 40-49 years with Graves' hyperthyroidism. The CDR3 nucleotides are TGTGCCAGCAGCGGGGACAGGGGCCGGGATACGCAGTATTTT. Translating gives CASSGDRGRDTQYF.